The 6 T cell receptor beta chains in this list originate from one sample, sequenced in a study of vaccination and CD4 T cells after COVID-19. TCRdb re-called the PCR reads through MiXCR, storing one row per CDR3 protein. The sample shows about 18,000 distinct CDR3 sequences, around 68% of them seen only once. Sequencing was performed on CD4+ T cells from blood, taken before SARS-CoV-2 vaccination. The receptors come from a human donor who had recovered from COVID-19.

The V and J genes are TRBV2 and TRBJ2-3; D unclear. Trimming cost V 6 bases and J 1 base, with 11 bases left between them. This CDR3 has 14 residues. In germline, CDR1 is SNHLY, CDR2 FYNNEI. The chain's CDR3 is CASSEDGRTDTQYF. For the CDR3, the DNA is TGTGCCAGCAGCGAGGACGGCCGCACAGATACGCAGTATTTT.

This clonotype has a single count. The rearrangement uses TRBV30 and TRBJ2-7; D gene unclear. The germline CDR1 and CDR2 sequences are GTSNPN and SVGIG (reference sequence). V lost 0 bases and J 2 bases, leaving 14 bases between the germline ends. This CDR3 comprises 15 residues. Written as DNA, the CDR3 is TGTGCCTGGAGTGTACTTCTTGGGTCTACCTACGAGCAGTACTTC. Its translation: CAWSVLLGSTYEQYF.

This clonotype occurred a few times. The chain employs TRBV20-1 and TRBJ2-7; maybe TRBD1 (6 bases). Per the germline V gene, CDR1 is DFQATT and CDR2 is SNEGSKA (reference sequence). Trimming took off 0 bases at V and 4 bases at J, with 10 bases between the two ends. CDR3 size: 13 residues. This CDR3 is CSARDQGIYEQYF. CDR3 DNA sequence: TGCAGTGCTAGAGATCAGGGGATTTACGAGCAGTACTTC.

The chain employs TRBV6-1 and TRBJ1-1; weak D call: TRBD1 (6 bases). This CDR3 region has 14 residues. V was pared by 10 bases and J by 2 bases, with 17 bases between. CDR1 and CDR2 (germline): MNHNS, SASEGT. The CDR3 spells CATRLGGFNTEAFF. The CDR3 DNA reads TGTGCCACCCGGCTAGGGGGGTTCAACACTGAAGCTTTCTTT.

The chain has TRBV18 and TRBJ2-1; TRBD2 aligns across 11 bases. The CDR3 is 17 amino acids. Germline V CDR1 and CDR2: KGHSH, LQKENI. J gave up 8 bases and V 3 bases, and 12 bases lay outside the gene matches. The CDR3 nucleotides are TGTGCCAGCTCACCCCGACCCACTAGCGGGAGTTTCGATGAGCAGTTCTTC. Translated: CASSPRPTSGSFDEQFF.

A single count supports this clonotype. The chain is built from TRBV2 and TRBJ2-2; TRBD1 agrees at 7 bases. V lost 10 bases to trimming and J lost 0 bases; unmatched junction nucleotides: 11. The CDR3 is 16 residues long. CDR1 and CDR2 from the germline V gene are SNHLY and FYNNEI. In DNA form, the CDR3 reads TGTGCCACTTCCGGACAGGATCCCACGAACACCGGGGAGCTGTTTTTT. As protein: CATSGQDPTNTGELFF. Together with reference TRBV2 and TRBJ2-2, the CDR3 gives the full variable domain: EPEVTQTPSHQVTQMGQEVILRCVPISNHLYFYWYRQILGQKVEFLVSFYNNEISEKSEIFDDQFSVERPDGSNFTLKIRSTKLEDSAMYFCATSGQDPTNTGELFFGEGSRLTVL.